This TCR beta chain was documented in a study of cytomegalovirus exposure and HLA in healthy donors. Notes on the study in general: Follow-up analysis found HLA locus-dependent TCR association rates, highest for DRB1 and lowest for HLA-C.

Regarding this clone: Its specificity is unknown.

The PCR employed 60 Vbeta primers together with 13 Jbeta primers. Libraries were prepared by immunoSEQ multiplex PCR; TCRdb keeps only in-frame clonotypes and omits some of them. In the table there are more than 100,000 clones, 75% to 80% of which are singletons. The CDR3 is made up of 14 amino acids. The V and J ends lost 0 bases and 4 bases respectively, with 9 bases between them. Germline assignment: CDR1 SNHLY and CDR2 FYNNEI. This rearrangement joins TRBV2 to TRBJ1-1; D gene ambiguous. The clonotype was recovered from a woman younger than 45 in good health and CMV-seropositive. The sequenced sample consisted of PBMCs. The CDR3 nucleotides read TGTGCCAGCAGTGAAGCGCGGGGTAGCACTGAAGCTTTCTTT. It codes for CASSEARGSTEAFF. The whole variable domain, remainder taken from reference TRBV2 and TRBJ1-1, is EPEVTQTPSHQVTQMGQEVILRCVPISNHLYFYWYRQILGQKVEFLVSFYNNEISEKSEIFDDQFSVERPDGSNFTLKIRSTKLEDSAMYFCASSEARGSTEAFFGQGTRLTVV.